The rows below give T cell receptor beta chains drawn from one sample of a study of T-cell memory formation after mild COVID-19. One entry per CDR3 protein, called by TCRdb with MiXCR from the 5' RACE reads. Altogether about 470,000 distinct CDR3 sequences are present, over 15% being singletons, with the ten largest covering around an eighth. Specimen: PBMCs or a T cell subset sorted from them (not recorded which). The receptors here all came from an adult woman who had mild COVID-19 (a few samples of this study predate the infection). Cell type and time point are not known. Both conserved end residues are part of each CDR3. Where a row states a size, it is once, few, many or the class of an expanded clone; other rows omit it.

j_call: TRBJ2-2; clone_size: few; v_call: TRBV19; cdr3_aa: CASRRAGASTGELFF
j_call: TRBJ1-2; clone_size: few; v_call: TRBV7-2; cdr3_aa: CASSLAPQDGYTF
j_call: TRBJ2-3; clone_size: .; v_call: TRBV7-4; cdr3_aa: CASSLLGPNTQYF
j_call: TRBJ2-4; clone_size: .; v_call: TRBV4-1; cdr3_aa: CASSQALSRGTGIYIQYF
j_call: TRBJ2-1; clone_size: .; v_call: TRBV29-1; cdr3_aa: CSVTGKGTSLSYNEQFF
j_call: TRBJ2-2; clone_size: .; v_call: TRBV30; cdr3_aa: CAWSVTSVNTGELFF
j_call: TRBJ2-2; clone_size: few; v_call: TRBV4-1; cdr3_aa: CASSQDRGVYDGELFF
j_call: TRBJ2-7; clone_size: many; v_call: TRBV4-2; cdr3_aa: CASSQETGTGGYEQYF
j_call: TRBJ1-1; clone_size: .; v_call: TRBV20-1; cdr3_aa: CSARRGLDTEAFF
j_call: TRBJ2-7; clone_size: .; v_call: TRBV4-1; cdr3_aa: CASSQGKGAYEQYF
j_call: TRBJ2-7; clone_size: many; v_call: TRBV28; cdr3_aa: CASSLPPYEQYF
j_call: TRBJ2-3; clone_size: few; v_call: TRBV7-2; cdr3_aa: CASSLIALTLSTDTQYF
j_call: TRBJ2-7; clone_size: .; v_call: TRBV6-1; cdr3_aa: CASSEYYSPYEQYF
j_call: TRBJ2-2; clone_size: .; v_call: TRBV12-3/TRBV12-4; cdr3_aa: CASSFQGINTGELFF
j_call: TRBJ2-2; clone_size: few; v_call: TRBV4-1; cdr3_aa: CASSQDRQGYTGELFF
j_call: TRBJ2-1; clone_size: .; v_call: TRBV6-6; cdr3_aa: CASSYSSLAGGRSTYNEQFF
j_call: TRBJ1-5; clone_size: .; v_call: TRBV6-5; cdr3_aa: CASSLGGTGGRQPQHF
j_call: TRBJ1-1; clone_size: few; v_call: TRBV30; cdr3_aa: CAWSLGGTEAFF
j_call: TRBJ2-7; clone_size: few; v_call: TRBV29-1; cdr3_aa: CSGSTSGSYEQYF
j_call: TRBJ2-5; clone_size: .; v_call: TRBV20-1; cdr3_aa: CSASPGETQYF
j_call: TRBJ1-2; clone_size: many; v_call: TRBV12-3/TRBV12-4; cdr3_aa: CASSLGQDYGYTF
j_call: TRBJ2-3; clone_size: .; v_call: TRBV12-3/TRBV12-4; cdr3_aa: CASSWGQGRADTQYF
j_call: TRBJ1-2; clone_size: few; v_call: TRBV10-3; cdr3_aa: CAISESGGSYGYTF
j_call: TRBJ2-1; clone_size: few; v_call: TRBV7-9; cdr3_aa: CASSEVVRAASGYNEQFF
j_call: TRBJ2-1; clone_size: few; v_call: TRBV24-1; cdr3_aa: CATSGRAGEQFF
j_call: TRBJ2-7; clone_size: many; v_call: TRBV7-2; cdr3_aa: CASSSYRDEQYF
j_call: TRBJ1-6; clone_size: .; v_call: TRBV7-2; cdr3_aa: CASSPESRVEKPLHF
j_call: TRBJ2-1; clone_size: .; v_call: TRBV11-2; cdr3_aa: CASSLATSGWNEQFF
j_call: TRBJ1-2; clone_size: few; v_call: TRBV27; cdr3_aa: CASTLTLSNYGYTF